This TCR beta chain was retrieved from a study of T-cell memory formation after mild COVID-19. Overall study: TCR clusters were mostly donor specific.

Ten or more counts support this clonotype. The antigen remains undetermined. Study-wide findings and caveats: A balance of CD4 and CD8 characterized clones contracting day 15 to 85, whereas later expanders leaned CD4+.

V shed 6 bases, J shed 2 bases, and the junction held 5 bases outside the gene matches. This CDR3 is built from 14 residues. CDR1 and CDR2 from the germline V gene are SGHNT and YENEEA. TCRdb processed the 5' RACE reads anew with MiXCR; each CDR3 protein has one entry. The table includes about 390,000 distinct CDR3 sequences, about 17% detected once. Specimen: PBMCs or a T cell subset sorted from them (not recorded which). The chain has TRBV11-3 and TRBJ2-5; 8 nucleotides align to TRBD2. The receptor was derived from a man between 18 and 35 years old who had mild COVID-19 (a few samples of this study predate the infection). Cell type and time point are not known. CDR3 bases: TGTGCCAGCAGTTCGGGGGGGGCACAAGAGACCCAGTACTTC. Protein sequence: CASSSGGAQETQYF. The variable domain in full, with the rest retrieved from reference TRBV11-3 and TRBJ2-5, is EAGVVQSPRYKIIEKKQPVAFWCNPISGHNTLYWYLQNLGQGPELLIRYENEEAVDDSQLPKDRFSAERLKGVDSTLKIQPAELGDSAVYLCASSSGGAQETQYFGPGTRLLVL.